This TCR beta chain was retrieved from a study of post-analysis software for immune sequencing data. Study information: Recorded subtypes: relapsing-remitting, secondary progressive, progressive-relapsing; some patients unannotated.

Study outcomes and limitations: The normalized Chao1 diversity of multiple sclerosis patients was significantly lower than that of controls. When the samples were clustered directly with F measure, those that had been prepared in the same batch showed strong co-clustering. A handful of TRBV segments (TRBV5-6, TRBV5-1 and TRBV20-1 among them) occurred more frequently in patients than in controls.

To note about this clonotype: The antigen is not known.

Germline V gives CDR1 LNHNV, CDR2 YYDKDF (reference sequence). The CDR3 extends over 16 amino acids. Trimming took 0 bases from V and 3 from J; bases not matched to a gene: 3. Tagging with unique molecular identifiers was a feature of the TCR beta cDNA libraries. Each batch of about 0.95 to 11 million T cells produced some 450,000 cDNA molecules. One entry per CDR3 protein results from TCRdb running MiXCR on the PCR reads. The data contain more than 350,000 distinct CDR3 sequences, approximately 42% of them singletons. This TCR was sampled from a girl aged 2 to 9 with multiple sclerosis. The sequenced material came from blood. V usage is TRBV15 and J usage is TRBJ2-3; the match to TRBD2 covers 10 bases. CDR3: CATSRDQRGGTDTQYF. Here the CDR3 DNA reads TGTGCCACCAGCAGAGATCAGCGGGGGGGAACAGATACGCAGTATTTT.